This is a list of T cell receptor beta chains from one sample in a study of beta chain features in type 1 diabetes. The table came from immunoSEQ multiplex PCR; TCRdb's copy has only in-frame clones and leaves some out. The data show approximately 170,000 clones, about 7.8% seen once. The source material was central memory CD4+ T cells from blood. These TCRs come from a woman in her thirties or forties with type 1 diabetes. Both conserved end residues are part of each CDR3. D genes are given only for firm matches. A clone size is listed for some rows: how often the clone was seen (once, few, many), or a class if it is expanded.

D gene,V gene,J gene,clone size,CDR3 DNA,CDR3 protein
-,TRBV30,TRBJ2-3,-,TGTGCCTGGAGCAAGGGGCGTAGCACAGATACGCAGTATTTT,CAWSKGRSTDTQYF
-,TRBV18,TRBJ2-3,many,TGTGCCAGCTCACCGACCCGGGTCCCCCGGGATACGCAGTATTTT,CASSPTRVPRDTQYF
TRBD2,TRBV28,TRBJ2-1,few,TGTGCCAGCAGTTTAAGGACTAGCGGGAACAATGAGCAGTTCTTC,CASSLRTSGNNEQFF
-,TRBV5-1,TRBJ1-5,few,TGCGCCAGCAGCTTGACAGGGCAGGACCAGCCCCAGCATTTT,CASSLTGQDQPQHF
TRBD1,TRBV5-6,TRBJ1-2,-,TGTGCCAGCAAGGACAGGGACTATGGCTACACCTTC,CASKDRDYGYTF
-,TRBV13,TRBJ2-2,-,TGTGCCAGCAGCTTAGATCCAGGAAACACCGGGGAGCTGTTTTTT,CASSLDPGNTGELFF
-,TRBV25-1,TRBJ2-7,-,TGTGCCAGCAGTGATCGACAGGTAGGCGAGCAGTACTTC,CASSDRQVGEQYF
TRBD2,TRBV5-1,TRBJ2-1,few,TGCGCCAGCAGCTATAGCGGGCCTCCTAACAATGAGCAGTTCTTC,CASSYSGPPNNEQFF
-,TRBV11-3,TRBJ2-1,-,TGTGCCAGCAGCGGACAGATAAATGAGCAGTTCTTC,CASSGQINEQFF
-,TRBV5-4,TRBJ2-6,-,TGTGCCAGCAGCTCCCGACAGTCCTCTGGGGCCAACGTCCTGACTTTC,CASSSRQSSGANVLTF
-,TRBV27,TRBJ2-1,many,TGTGCCACCTCCCCCGACAGTACCGGGGGAAGGGAGCAGTTCTTC,CATSPDSTGGREQFF
TRBD1,TRBV5-1,TRBJ1-1,-,TGCGCCAGCAGCTCGGCAAGACAGGGGAACACTGAAGCTTTCTTT,CASSSARQGNTEAFF
-,TRBV7-2,TRBJ2-3,few,TGTGCCAGCAGCTCCCCCTCGCTATCGGAGACAGATACGCAGTATTTT,CASSSPSLSETDTQYF
-,TRBV2,TRBJ2-1,few,TGTGCCAGCACTATTGAGAAGGACTCCTCCGTCAATGAGCAGTTCTTC,CASTIEKDSSVNEQFF
TRBD1,TRBV29-1,TRBJ2-5,-,TGCAGCGTCCCAGACAGGGGATTCCAAGAGACCCAGTACTTC,CSVPDRGFQETQYF
-,TRBV4-1,TRBJ1-1,-,TGCGCCAGCAGCCAAGCAGGGGATCGAAGCACTGAAGCTTTCTTT,CASSQAGDRSTEAFF
TRBD1,TRBV25-1,TRBJ1-1,few,TGTGCCAGCAGATCTCAGAGCGGACAGGGTCCTTTCTTT,CASRSQSGQGPFF
-,TRBV6-5,TRBJ1-1,-,TGTGCCAGCACGCGGGCGGCGAACACTGAAGCTTTCTTT,CASTRAANTEAFF
-,TRBV9,TRBJ1-2,few,TGTGCCAGCGGCCGAGATGGACAGTCGTCGGCCTTC,CASGRDGQSSAF
-,TRBV28,TRBJ2-1,few,TGTGCCAGCAGTTTAATGAGCCTGAGATTTTACAATGAGCAGTTCTTC,CASSLMSLRFYNEQFF
-,TRBV9,TRBJ2-6,-,TGTGCCAGCAGCGTCTCCGGAGGGGCTGGGGCCAACGTCCTGACTTTC,CASSVSGGAGANVLTF
-,TRBV2,TRBJ2-7,-,TGTGCCAGCAGTGACGTAGAAGGAGGTGAGCAGTACTTC,CASSDVEGGEQYF
-,TRBV25-1,TRBJ2-3,-,TGTGCCAGCAGTGAGCACGTAGACAGGACGCAGTATTTT,CASSEHVDRTQYF
TRBD2,TRBV19,TRBJ2-1,-,TGTGCCAGTAGGATTGTTAGCGGGAGAGGATACAATGAGCAGTTCTTC,CASRIVSGRGYNEQFF
-,TRBV11-2,TRBJ2-1,many,TGTGCCAGCAGCTTAGAGCGGGCCGAGCAGTTCTTC,CASSLERAEQFF
-,TRBV4-1,TRBJ2-5,few,TGCGCCAGCAGCCAAGACGGGCAGGGCCTGGGGACCCAGTACTTC,CASSQDGQGLGTQYF